This passage covers 28 T cell receptor beta chains from one sample sequenced in a study of response to subunit inactivated influenza vaccine. Each CDR3 protein is one row after TCRdb ran MiXCR on the RT-PCR reads. Of 650,000 to 700,000 distinct CDR3 sequences in the sample, approximately 14% were seen once. The starting material was PBMCs from blood, obtained roughly 13 days after vaccination. These receptors were collected from a man aged 50-59 years who received an inactivated influenza vaccine.

This clonotype was recorded at least ten times. The gene calls are TRBV12-3 or TRBV12-4 and TRBJ1-1, with 9 bases fitting TRBD1. J gave up 11 bases and V 1 base, and 17 bases lay outside the gene matches. CDR3 length: 17 amino acids. Here the CDR3 DNA reads TGTGCCAGCAGTTTAGGGTGGGGAGGGACAGGGTCAGAGGAGGCTTTCTTT. This sequence encodes CASSLGWGGTGSEEAFF.

A few counts support this clonotype. CDR3: CASSEVQGETQYF. The CDR3 DNA is TGTGCCAGCAGTGAGGTCCAGGGTGAGACCCAGTACTTC. The rearrangement links TRBV2 to TRBJ2-5, with D maybe TRBD1 (5 bases). There are 13 residues in the CDR3. Per the germline V gene, CDR1 is SNHLY and CDR2 is FYNNEI. V dropped 3 bases and J dropped 5 bases, with 10 bases sitting between them.

This chain uses TRBV25-1 with TRBJ1-1; D possibly corresponds to TRBD1 (6 bases). Germline V gene sequence: CDR1 MGHDK, CDR2 SYGVNS. The V gene lost 4 bases and the J gene lost 2 bases, with 14 bases spanning the gap. This CDR3 is 15 amino acids long. The chain's CDR3 is CASSVPGGGNTEAFF. In DNA form, the CDR3 reads TGTGCCAGCAGTGTTCCCGGGGGCGGAAACACTGAAGCTTTCTTT.

The chain joins TRBV6-2 or TRBV6-3 to TRBJ2-2, with 8 bases lining up with TRBD1. Germline CDR1 MNHEY, CDR2 SVGEGT. There are 17 residues in the CDR3. V lost 6 bases, J lost 4 bases, and 13 bases stayed unmatched. DNA for the CDR3: TGTGCCAGCAGACCCCTTTTTCAGGGGGCAGGCACCGGGGAGCTGTTTTTT. It yields the protein CASRPLFQGAGTGELFF.

This clonotype was found many times. This chain uses TRBV7-8 with TRBJ2-1; 7 positions agree with TRBD2. The CDR3 has 19 residues. Germline CDR1 is SGHVS and CDR2 is FQNEAQ. V gave up 2 bases and J gave up 7 bases; unmatched junction bases: 20. CDR3: CASSLRRPWASGFVNEQFF. The CDR3 nucleotides read TGTGCCAGCAGCTTACGTCGTCCGTGGGCTAGCGGCTTTGTTAATGAGCAGTTCTTC. The full variable domain, completed using reference TRBV7-8 and TRBJ2-1, is GAGVSQSPRYKVAKRGQDVALRCDPISGHVSLFWYQQALGQGPEFLTYFQNEAQLDKSGLPSDRFFAERPEGSVSTLKIQRTQQEDSAVYLCASSLRRPWASGFVNEQFFGPGTRLTVL.

The chain recombines TRBV2 with TRBJ2-5; 12 bases align to TRBD2. The CDR3 spans 14 residues. Germline lookup yields CDR1 SNHLY and CDR2 FYNNEI. J gave up 5 bases and V 5 bases, and 3 bases lay outside the gene matches. CDR3 in DNA: TGTGCCAGCAGTCGGACTAGCGGGACGGAGACCCAGTACTTC. It yields the protein CASSRTSGTETQYF.

This clonotype has just a few counts. The chain combines TRBV5-6 with TRBJ2-7, with TRBD1 matching over 7 bases. Unmatched junction bases numbered 4, after V lost 2 bases and J lost 5 bases. The CDR3 sequence is 13 residues long. CDR1 is SGHDT and CDR2 is YYEEEE in the germline V gene. Here the CDR3 DNA reads TGTGCCAGCAGCTTCGACAGGGCGAACGAGCAGTACTTC. Translation gives CASSFDRANEQYF.

V gene TRBV7-9 combines with J gene TRBJ2-7; D perhaps matches TRBD1 (6 bases). Per germline, CDR1 SEHNR and CDR2 FQNEAQ (reference sequence). The CDR3 loop spans 16 amino acids. The V gene lost 1 base and the J gene lost 2 bases, with 15 bases spanning the gap. The CDR3 is CASSLEGSRTAYEQYF. CDR3 DNA: TGTGCCAGCAGCTTAGAGGGTTCCCGGACAGCCTACGAGCAGTACTTC.

This clonotype was seen repeatedly, ten times or more. The chain uses TRBV18 and TRBJ2-7; 7 bases agree with TRBD2. The CDR3 extends over 14 amino acids. Germline V gives CDR1 KGHSH, CDR2 LQKENI. V shed 3 bases and J 1 base; nucleotides not matched to a gene: 3. Here the CDR3 DNA reads TGTGCCAGCTCACCCCGGGGGGAATCCTACGAGCAGTACTTC. Its translation: CASSPRGESYEQYF.

V is TRBV12-3 or TRBV12-4 and J is TRBJ1-3, with D possibly being TRBD1 (6 bases). V dropped 3 bases and J dropped 1 base, with 16 bases sitting between them. This CDR3 contains 17 residues. DNA of the CDR3: TGTGCCAGCAGTTTTACAGGGTTGCGCGGATCTGGAAACACCATATATTTT. Amino acid sequence: CASSFTGLRGSGNTIYF.

This clonotype was detected only a few times. This chain joins TRBV15 and TRBJ2-7; D call uncertain. The V end was cut by 0 bases, the J end by 0 bases, with 18 bases between. CDR3 length equals 18 residues. The germline V gene has CDR1 LNHNV and CDR2 YYDKDF (reference sequence). In DNA, the CDR3 is TGTGCCACCAGCAGAGATCTGCAGGCTCGTGGTAGCTCCTACGAGCAGTACTTC. It translates to CATSRDLQARGSSYEQYF. Full variable domain (missing parts from reference TRBV15 and TRBJ2-7): DAMVIQNPRYQVTQFGKPVTLSCSQTLNHNVMYWYQQKSSQAPKLLFHYYDKDFNNEADTPDNFQSRRPNTSFCFLDIRSPGLGDTAMYLCATSRDLQARGSSYEQYFGPGTRLTVT.

This clonotype has only a few counts. The chain carries TRBV28 and TRBJ2-1; 7 bases are shared with TRBD2. V gave up 4 bases and J gave up 7 bases; unmatched junction bases: 7. Germline CDR1 is MDHEN and CDR2 is SYDVKM. CDR3 length equals 14 residues. The CDR3 here is CASSSGREFNEQFF. In nucleotides, the CDR3 is TGTGCCAGCAGTTCAGGGCGGGAGTTTAATGAGCAGTTCTTC. Variable domain in full (rest from reference TRBV28 and TRBJ2-1): DVKVTQSSRYLVKRTGEKVFLECVQDMDHENMFWYRQDPGLGLRLIYFSYDVKMKEKGDIPEGYSVSREKKERFSLILESASTNQTSMYLCASSSGREFNEQFFGPGTRLTVL.

The chain combines TRBV11-2 with TRBJ2-7; possibly TRBD2 for D (5 bases). The CDR3 runs to 14 residues. Germline V gene data show CDR1 as SGHAT and CDR2 as FQNNGV. V was clipped by 5 bases and J by 5 bases, with 16 bases between them. The CDR3: CASSPEARHNEQYF. DNA of the CDR3: TGTGCCAGCAGCCCGGAGGCTCGGCACAACGAGCAGTACTTC.

This clonotype was counted only a few times. The V gene is TRBV5-1, the J gene TRBJ2-3, with D maybe TRBD2 (5 bases). This CDR3 region has 16 residues. Deletions cut 4 bases from V and 3 bases from J, with 18 bases between. Germline V gene lookup returns CDR1 SGHRS and CDR2 YFSETQ. DNA of the CDR3: TGCGCCAGCAGCCCAACCACAGCGGCTAATACAGATACGCAGTATTTT. Amino acids: CASSPTTAANTDTQYF.

This clonotype was observed a handful of times. This chain joins TRBV4-3 and TRBJ2-1; a weak D match, TRBD2 (6 bases). Trimming took off 4 bases at V and 4 bases at J, with 14 bases between the two ends. CDR3 length: 15 residues. The germline gives CDR1 LGHNA, CDR2 YSLEER. For the CDR3, the DNA is TGCGCCAGCAGCCGGGCGGGATCGCATTACAATGAGCAGTTCTTC. It yields the protein CASSRAGSHYNEQFF.

This clonotype was counted a few times. The chain employs TRBV2 and TRBJ2-7; TRBD2 might be the D (5 bases). Between the trimmed V and J ends, which lost 3 bases and 2 bases, there was a span of 8 bases. Germline-derived CDR1 and CDR2 are SNHLY and FYNNEI. The CDR3 totals 13 residues. The CDR3 region is CASSDQRPYEQYF. CDR3 bases: TGTGCCAGCAGTGACCAGCGGCCCTACGAGCAGTACTTC.

In this sample, this clonotype turned up many times. The chain is built from TRBV7-9 and TRBJ2-5, with unresolved D. The CDR3 length is 12 residues. Looked up from germline, CDR1 is SEHNR and CDR2 is FQNEAQ (reference sequence). With 1 base removed from V and 12 bases from J, the gap between germline ends came to 12 bases. The DNA for the CDR3 is TGTGCCAGCAGCTTAGGAATGCACGAGAAGTACTTC. Encoded protein: CASSLGMHEKYF.

This CDR3 reads CASSYSGIGSEQYF. Written as DNA, the CDR3 is TGTGCCAGCAGTTACTCAGGGATCGGCTCCGAGCAGTACTTC. J is TRBJ2-7 and V is TRBV6-5; D unclear. CDR1 MNHEY and CDR2 SVGAGI come from the germline V gene. CDR3 length: 14 residues. The V gene lost 0 bases and the J gene lost 6 bases, with 12 bases spanning the gap.

The genes are TRBV6-2 or TRBV6-3 and TRBJ2-7; perhaps TRBD1 as D (6 bases). V was clipped by 5 bases and J by 5 bases, with 28 bases between them. The CDR3 contains 18 residues. The germline V gene encodes CDR1 MNHEY and CDR2 SVGEGT. Here the CDR3 reads CASSPSSELDRPPNEQYF. The DNA of the CDR3 is TGTGCCAGCAGTCCCTCCTCCGAATTAGACAGGCCCCCTAACGAGCAGTACTTC.

The chain couples TRBV2 to TRBJ1-5; tentative D call: TRBD1 (6 bases). The germline V gene encodes CDR1 SNHLY and CDR2 FYNNEI. This CDR3 comprises 14 residues. Trimming shortened V by 3 bases and J by 4 bases, and 10 bases separated the two germline ends. As DNA, the CDR3 is TGTGCCAGCAGTGATGGGGGCCGGAATCAGCCCCAGCATTTT. It yields the protein CASSDGGRNQPQHF.

A few counts support this clonotype. The J gene is TRBJ1-6, the V gene TRBV6-1, with a possible D match to TRBD1 (5 bases). Between the trimmed V and J ends, which lost 1 base and 11 bases, there was a span of 21 bases. The germline gives CDR1 MNHNS, CDR2 SASEGT. CDR3 length: 17 residues. CDR3 sequence (DNA): TGTGCCAGCAGTGAAGGAAGACAGTTTTCTCCGTTCGCACCCCTCCACTTT. Its protein product is CASSEGRQFSPFAPLHF.

Only a few counts were recorded for this clonotype. This chain links TRBV20-1 with TRBJ1-6, with TRBD1 as a possible D gene (6 bases). Germline CDR1 reads DFQATT; CDR2 reads SNEGSKA (reference sequence). V lost 3 bases to trimming and J lost 10 bases, with 19 bases between them. CDR3 length equals 15 residues. The CDR3 loop is CSASSSGAWGSPLHF. CDR3 DNA sequence: TGCAGTGCTAGTAGTTCGGGGGCCTGGGGGTCACCCCTCCACTTT.

This clonotype came up a few times. The chain recombines TRBV7-9 with TRBJ2-1; 13 bases agree with TRBD2. Per germline, CDR1 SEHNR and CDR2 FQNEAQ (reference sequence). V gave up 1 base and J gave up 8 bases; unmatched junction bases: 5. This CDR3 comprises 16 residues. CDR3 DNA: TGTGCCAGCAGCTTAGTTGGACTAGCGGGAGCTGATGAGCAGTTCTTC. This gives the protein CASSLVGLAGADEQFF. Full variable domain (missing parts from reference TRBV7-9 and TRBJ2-1): DTGVSQNPRHKITKRGQNVTFRCDPISEHNRLYWYRQTLGQGPEFLTYFQNEAQLEKSRLLSDRFSAERPKGSFSTLEIQRTEQGDSAMYLCASSLVGLAGADEQFFGPGTRLTVL.

This clonotype was counted a few times. The chain employs TRBV20-1 and TRBJ2-3, with D perhaps TRBD2 (6 bases). Germline-derived CDR1 and CDR2 are DFQATT and SNEGSKA (reference sequence). The CDR3 covers 15 residues. Between the trimmed V and J ends, which lost 1 base and 3 bases, there was a span of 14 bases. The CDR3 DNA is TGCAGTGCTAGAGTACAGGTAGCGGTTACAGATACGCAGTATTTT. This translates into CSARVQVAVTDTQYF.

CDR3 DNA sequence: TGCGCCAGCAGCTCGACGGACAGCTCCGAAGCTTTCTTT. This codes for CASSSTDSSEAFF. V is TRBV5-1 and J is TRBJ1-1; D is possibly TRBD1 (6 bases). The germline CDR1 and CDR2 sequences are SGHRS and YFSETQ. Between the trimmed V and J ends, which lost 3 bases and 8 bases, there was a span of 14 bases. This CDR3 contains 13 residues.

The gene calls are TRBV6-4 and TRBJ1-5; D may be TRBD1 (5 bases). Per the germline V gene, CDR1 is MRHNA and CDR2 is SNTAGT. CDR3 length: 13 amino acids. With 4 bases removed from V and 4 bases from J, the gap between germline ends came to 8 bases. Here the CDR3 reads CASSARENQPQHF. The CDR3, as DNA: TGTGCCAGCAGTGCCAGGGAGAATCAGCCCCAGCATTTT.

V and J are TRBV7-9 and TRBJ2-5; TRBD2 matches 8 bases. Germline V gene lookup returns CDR1 SEHNR and CDR2 FQNEAQ (reference sequence). V shed 6 bases and J 3 bases; nucleotides not matched to a gene: 6. The length of the CDR3 is 14 residues. The CDR3 sequence: CASSSPRGEETQYF. CDR3 in DNA: TGTGCCAGCAGTAGTCCGCGGGGGGAAGAGACCCAGTACTTC.

The chain combines TRBV29-1 with TRBJ2-3; TRBD2 agrees at 11 bases. The length of the CDR3 is 16 residues. Germline V gives CDR1 SQVTM, CDR2 ANQGSEA. The V segment lost 6 bases and the J segment 0 bases; nucleotides outside the gene matches: 8. Written as DNA, the CDR3 is TGCAGCGTGGGTGGGGGGACTAGCGGCAGCACAGATACGCAGTATTTT. Protein product: CSVGGGTSGSTDTQYF.